Below, 3 T cell receptor beta chains from the same sample are listed, as sequenced in a study of cytomegalovirus exposure and HLA in healthy donors (dated by TCRdb to about 2017). The method behind the library was the immunoSEQ multiplex PCR assay. What TCRdb holds here is the immuneACCESS table cut down to in-frame rearrangements. Part of the clones is not present; checked against another copy, under half of the missing clones reflect an unresolved V gene, and the others are unexplained. Present in this sample are 150,000 to 200,000 clones, about 89% of which were seen just once. Over 2.5% of the sample comes from the top ten. The sample taken for sequencing was PBMCs. All receptors come from a woman in her late teens or twenties in good health and CMV-seropositive.

The chain uses TRBV7-6 and TRBJ1-1; 8 bases are a match to TRBD1. The CDR3 runs to 14 residues. Germline V gives CDR1 SGHVS, CDR2 FNYEAQ. V lost 5 bases and J lost 5; bases outside the gene matches: 7. The CDR3 DNA reads as TGTGCCAGCAGCCGACAGGGGCTGTTGACTGAAGCTTTCTTT. This gives the protein CASSRQGLLTEAFF.

The chain joins TRBV2 to TRBJ2-2; TRBD2 matches at 14 bases. The germline CDR1 and CDR2 sequences are SNHLY and FYNNEI. The CDR3 spans 22 residues. The ends lost 8 bases at V and 2 bases at J; junction bases unmatched: 22. The CDR3 loop reads CASSPLGTTSGGAGPNTGELFF. DNA for the CDR3: TGTGCCAGCTCTCCTCTCGGAACGACTAGCGGGGGGGCGGGTCCCAACACCGGGGAGCTGTTTTTT.

The chain employs TRBV10-3 and TRBJ1-1, with D possibly matching TRBD1 (5 bases). The germline CDR1 and CDR2 sequences are ENHRY and SYGVKD. This CDR3 has 12 amino acids. Trimming left V 6 bases short and J 5 bases short, with 10 bases between. CDR3 in DNA: TGTGCCATCAGAGGGGCCGCAACTGAAGCTTTCTTT. This encodes CAIRGAATEAFF.